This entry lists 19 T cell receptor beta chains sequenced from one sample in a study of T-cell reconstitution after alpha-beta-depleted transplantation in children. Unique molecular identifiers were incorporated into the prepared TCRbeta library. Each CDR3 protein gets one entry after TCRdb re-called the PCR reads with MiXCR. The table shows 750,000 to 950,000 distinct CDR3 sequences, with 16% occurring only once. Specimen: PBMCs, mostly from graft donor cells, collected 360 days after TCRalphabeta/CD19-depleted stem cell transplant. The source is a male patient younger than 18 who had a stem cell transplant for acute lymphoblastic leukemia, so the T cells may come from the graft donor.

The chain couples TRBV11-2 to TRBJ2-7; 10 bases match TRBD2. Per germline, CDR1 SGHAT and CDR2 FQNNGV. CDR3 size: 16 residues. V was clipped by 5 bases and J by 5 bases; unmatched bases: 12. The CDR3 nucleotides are TGTGCCAGCAGCCCACTGGGTAGCGGGAGGTTCCACGAGCAGTACTTC. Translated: CASSPLGSGRFHEQYF.

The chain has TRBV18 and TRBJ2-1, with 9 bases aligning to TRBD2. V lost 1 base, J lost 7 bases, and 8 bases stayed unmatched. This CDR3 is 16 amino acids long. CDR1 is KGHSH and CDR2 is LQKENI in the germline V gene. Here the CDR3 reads CASSPRLLAGINEQFF. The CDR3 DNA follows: TGTGCCAGCTCACCACGACTTCTAGCGGGGATTAATGAGCAGTTCTTC.

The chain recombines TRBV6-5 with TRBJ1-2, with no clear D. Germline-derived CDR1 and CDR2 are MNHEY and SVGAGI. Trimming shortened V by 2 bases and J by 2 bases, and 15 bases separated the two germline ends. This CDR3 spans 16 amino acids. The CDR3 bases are TGTGCCAGCAGTTACCCCAACATGGACGGGAACTATGGCTACACCTTC. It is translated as CASSYPNMDGNYGYTF.

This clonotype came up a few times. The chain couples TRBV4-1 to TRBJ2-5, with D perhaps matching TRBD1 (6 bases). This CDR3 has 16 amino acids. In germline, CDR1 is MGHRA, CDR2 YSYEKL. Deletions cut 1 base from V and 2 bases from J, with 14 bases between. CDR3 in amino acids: CASSQAVRTAQETQYF. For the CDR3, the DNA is TGCGCCAGCAGCCAAGCGGTCCGGACAGCACAAGAGACCCAGTACTTC.

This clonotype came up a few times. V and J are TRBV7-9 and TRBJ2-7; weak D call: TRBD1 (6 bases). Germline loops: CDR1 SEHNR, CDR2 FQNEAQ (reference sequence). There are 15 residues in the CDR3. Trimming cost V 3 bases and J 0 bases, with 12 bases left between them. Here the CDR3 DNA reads TGTGCCAGCAGCTTGGGACATGAGGACTCCTACGAGCAGTACTTC. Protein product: CASSLGHEDSYEQYF.

CDR3 in DNA: TGTGCCAGCAGTCCGGACACCCGGGGTGGTTTGTATGGCTACACCTTC. Its translation: CASSPDTRGGLYGYTF. The chain couples TRBV12-3 or TRBV12-4 to TRBJ1-2; a possible D gene is TRBD1 (5 bases). The CDR3 is 16 residues long. V was shortened by 5 bases and J by 5 bases, with 21 bases between the two germline ends.

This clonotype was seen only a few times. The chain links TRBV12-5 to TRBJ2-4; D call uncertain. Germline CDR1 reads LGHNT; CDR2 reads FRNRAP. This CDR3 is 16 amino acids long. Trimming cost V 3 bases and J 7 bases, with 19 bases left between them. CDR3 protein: CASGLTLASPLNIQYF. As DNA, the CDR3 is TGTGCTAGTGGTTTAACGTTGGCGAGCCCCCTGAACATTCAGTACTTC. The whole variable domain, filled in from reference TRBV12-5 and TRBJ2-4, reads DARVTQTPRHKVTEMGQEVTMRCQPILGHNTVFWYRQTMMQGLELLAYFRNRAPLDDSGMPKDRFSAEMPDATLATLKIQPSEPRDSAVYFCASGLTLASPLNIQYFGAGTRLSVL.

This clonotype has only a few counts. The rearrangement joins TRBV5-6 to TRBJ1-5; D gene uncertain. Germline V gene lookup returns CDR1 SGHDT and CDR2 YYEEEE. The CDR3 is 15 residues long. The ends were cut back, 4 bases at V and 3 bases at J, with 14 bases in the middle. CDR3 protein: CASSSLGRDNQPQHF. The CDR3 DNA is TGTGCCAGCAGCAGCCTGGGAAGAGACAATCAGCCCCAGCATTTT.

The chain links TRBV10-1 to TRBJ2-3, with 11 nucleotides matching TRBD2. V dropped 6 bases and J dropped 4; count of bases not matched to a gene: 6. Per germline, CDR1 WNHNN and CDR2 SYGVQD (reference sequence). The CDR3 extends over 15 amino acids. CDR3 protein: CASSMTSGMADTQYF. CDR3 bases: TGCGCCAGCAGCATGACTAGCGGGATGGCAGATACGCAGTATTTT.

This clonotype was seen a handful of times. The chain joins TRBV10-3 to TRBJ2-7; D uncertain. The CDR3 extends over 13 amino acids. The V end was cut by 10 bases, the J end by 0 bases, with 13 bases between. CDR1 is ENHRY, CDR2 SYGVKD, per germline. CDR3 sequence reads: CAKEYLPSYEQYF. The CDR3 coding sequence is TGTGCCAAGGAGTATCTCCCCTCCTACGAGCAGTACTTC.

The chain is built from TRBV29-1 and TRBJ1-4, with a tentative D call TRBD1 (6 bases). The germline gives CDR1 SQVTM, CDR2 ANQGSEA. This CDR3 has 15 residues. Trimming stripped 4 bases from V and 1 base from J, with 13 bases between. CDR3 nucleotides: TGCAGCGTTGGGGAAACAGGGAGAACTAATGAAAAACTGTTTTTT. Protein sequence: CSVGETGRTNEKLFF.

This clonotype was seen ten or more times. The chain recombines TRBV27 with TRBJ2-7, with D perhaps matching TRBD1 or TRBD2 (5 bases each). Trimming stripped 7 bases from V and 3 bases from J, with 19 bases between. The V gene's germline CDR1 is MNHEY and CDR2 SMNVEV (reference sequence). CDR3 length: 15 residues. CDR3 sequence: CASTMMGVRSYEQYF. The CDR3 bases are TGTGCCAGCACCATGATGGGGGTACGCAGCTACGAGCAGTACTTC.

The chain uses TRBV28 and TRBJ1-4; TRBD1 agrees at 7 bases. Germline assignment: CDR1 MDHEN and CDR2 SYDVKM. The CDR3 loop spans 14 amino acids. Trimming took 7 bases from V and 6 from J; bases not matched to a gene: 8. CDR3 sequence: CASTPQGKDEKLFF. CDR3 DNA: TGTGCCAGCACGCCACAGGGGAAAGATGAAAAACTGTTTTTT.

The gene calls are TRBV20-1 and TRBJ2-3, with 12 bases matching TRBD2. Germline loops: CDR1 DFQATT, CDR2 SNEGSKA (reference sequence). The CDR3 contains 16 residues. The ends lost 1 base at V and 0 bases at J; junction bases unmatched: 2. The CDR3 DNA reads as TGCAGTGCTAGAGGAGGGACTAGCGGGAGCACAGATACGCAGTATTTT. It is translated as CSARGGTSGSTDTQYF.

CDR3 coding DNA: TGTGCCAGCAGTCCCCAGCGACTAGCGGGAGGCACAGATACGCAGTATTTT. It yields the protein CASSPQRLAGGTDTQYF. The genes are TRBV12-3 or TRBV12-4 and TRBJ2-3, with 12 positions matching TRBD2. Trimming at V came to 5 bases and at J to 1 base, leaving 7 bases not matched to a gene. CDR3 length equals 17 residues.

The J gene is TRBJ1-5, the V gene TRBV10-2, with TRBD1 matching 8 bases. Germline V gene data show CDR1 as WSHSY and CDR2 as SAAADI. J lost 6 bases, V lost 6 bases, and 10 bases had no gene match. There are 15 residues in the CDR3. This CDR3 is CASRRQGRGRQPQHF. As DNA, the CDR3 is TGCGCCAGCAGGCGACAGGGGAGGGGACGTCAGCCCCAGCATTTT.

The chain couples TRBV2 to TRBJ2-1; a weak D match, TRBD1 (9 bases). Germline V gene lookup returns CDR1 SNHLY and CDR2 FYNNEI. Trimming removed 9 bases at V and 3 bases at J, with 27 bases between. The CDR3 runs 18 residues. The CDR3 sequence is CASSGTGRTGGIYNEQFF. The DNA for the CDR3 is TGTGCCAGTAGCGGGACAGGGCGTACGGGCGGAATCTACAATGAGCAGTTCTTC.

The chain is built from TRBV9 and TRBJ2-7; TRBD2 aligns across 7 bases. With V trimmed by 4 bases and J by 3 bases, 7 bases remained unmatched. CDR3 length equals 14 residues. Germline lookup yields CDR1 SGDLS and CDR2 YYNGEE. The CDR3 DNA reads TGTGCCAGCAGCTTCGGACTAGGGCGCTACGAGCAGTACTTC. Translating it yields CASSFGLGRYEQYF.

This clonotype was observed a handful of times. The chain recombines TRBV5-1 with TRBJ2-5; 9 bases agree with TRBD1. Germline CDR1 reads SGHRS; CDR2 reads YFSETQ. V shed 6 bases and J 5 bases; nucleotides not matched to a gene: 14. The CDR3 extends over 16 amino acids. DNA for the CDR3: TGCGCCAGCACCTCCCAGGGGACAGGGAGAGTGGAGACCCAGTACTTC. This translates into CASTSQGTGRVETQYF.